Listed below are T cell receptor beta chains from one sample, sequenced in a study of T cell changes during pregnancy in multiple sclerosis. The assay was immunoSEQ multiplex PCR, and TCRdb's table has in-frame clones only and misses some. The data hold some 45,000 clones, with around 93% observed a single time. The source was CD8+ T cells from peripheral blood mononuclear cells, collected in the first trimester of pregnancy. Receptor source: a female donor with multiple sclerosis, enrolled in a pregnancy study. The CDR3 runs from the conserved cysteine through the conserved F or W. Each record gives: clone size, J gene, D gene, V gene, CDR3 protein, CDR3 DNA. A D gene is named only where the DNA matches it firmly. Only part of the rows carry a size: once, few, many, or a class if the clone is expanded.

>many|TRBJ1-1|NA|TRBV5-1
CASSLSGTEAFF
TGCGCCAGCAGCTTATCCGGGACAGAAGCTTTCTTT
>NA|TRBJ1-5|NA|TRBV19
CASSITGGSNQPQHF
TGTGCCAGTAGTATCACGGGGGGTAGCAATCAGCCCCAGCATTTT
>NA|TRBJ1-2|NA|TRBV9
CASSSGGGGYTF
TGTGCCAGCAGCTCGGGGGGTGGTGGCTACACCTTC
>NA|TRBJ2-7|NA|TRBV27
CASSLTGTYEQYF
TGTGCCAGCAGTCTGACCGGGACCTACGAGCAGTACTTC
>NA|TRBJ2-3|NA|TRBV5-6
CASSWGAGDTQYF
TGTGCCAGCAGCTGGGGCGCTGGAGATACGCAGTATTTT
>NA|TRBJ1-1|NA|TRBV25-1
CASSEPTGTEAFF
TGTGCCAGCAGCGAGCCCACGGGGACTGAAGCTTTCTTT
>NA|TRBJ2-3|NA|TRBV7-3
CASSLTPGAASTDTQYF
TGTGCCAGCAGCTTAACGCCAGGGGCTGCATCCACAGATACGCAGTATTTT
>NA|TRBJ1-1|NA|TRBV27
CASSLWAANTEAFF
TGTGCCAGCAGTTTATGGGCAGCGAACACTGAAGCTTTCTTT
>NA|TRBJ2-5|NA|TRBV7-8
CASSLVRRPLRETQYF
TGTGCCAGCAGCTTAGTGCGGAGACCCTTAAGGGAGACCCAGTACTTC
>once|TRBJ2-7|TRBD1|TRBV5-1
CASSDPGTGSYEQYF
TGCGCCAGCAGCGACCCCGGGACAGGGTCCTACGAGCAGTACTTC
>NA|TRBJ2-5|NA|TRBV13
CASSLGALETQYF
TGTGCCAGCAGCTTAGGAGCCCTGGAGACCCAGTACTTC
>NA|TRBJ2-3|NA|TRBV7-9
CASSPGQFSSTDTQYF
TGTGCCAGCAGCCCCGGACAGTTTTCTAGCACAGATACGCAGTATTTT
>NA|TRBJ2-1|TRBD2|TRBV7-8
CASSLLLAQGYNEQFF
TGTGCCAGCAGTTTACTACTAGCGCAGGGATACAATGAGCAGTTCTTC
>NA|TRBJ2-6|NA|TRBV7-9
CASSITESGANVLTF
TGTGCCAGCAGCATTACGGAGTCTGGGGCCAACGTCCTGACTTTC
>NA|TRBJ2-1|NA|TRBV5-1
CASSLAGLASSYNEQFF
TGCGCCAGCAGCTTGGCCGGTCTAGCGAGCTCCTACAATGAGCAGTTCTTC
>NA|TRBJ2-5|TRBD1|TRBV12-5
CASGLGTGGKETQYF
TGTGCTAGTGGTTTGGGGACAGGGGGGAAAGAGACCCAGTACTTC
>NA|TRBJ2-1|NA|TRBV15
CATSFSRVRNEQFF
TGTGCCACCAGCTTCTCCAGGGTACGCAATGAGCAGTTCTTC
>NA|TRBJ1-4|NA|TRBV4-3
CASSPSRGVREKLFF
TGCGCCAGCAGCCCTTCCCGAGGTGTTCGGGAAAAACTGTTTTTT
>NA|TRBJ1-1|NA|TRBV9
CASSVFEQNTEAFF
TGTGCCAGCAGCGTTTTCGAACAGAACACTGAAGCTTTCTTT
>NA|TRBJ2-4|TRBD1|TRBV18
CASSVVGQGPAVKNIQYF
TGTGCCAGCTCAGTAGTGGGACAGGGGCCAGCAGTCAAAAACATTCAGTACTTC
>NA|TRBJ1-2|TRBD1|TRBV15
CATSTSGTGLNYGYTF
TGTGCCACCAGCACCTCCGGGACAGGACTTAACTATGGCTACACCTTC
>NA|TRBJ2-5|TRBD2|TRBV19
CASSPGTRETQYF
TGTGCCAGTAGCCCCGGGACTAGAGAGACCCAGTACTTC
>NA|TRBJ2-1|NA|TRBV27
CASSTVANEQFF
TGTGCCAGCAGTACTGTCGCAAACGAGCAGTTCTTC
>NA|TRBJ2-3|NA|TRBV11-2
CASSLVAGDPSTDTQYF
TGTGCCAGCAGCTTAGTGGCAGGGGACCCCAGCACAGATACGCAGTATTTT
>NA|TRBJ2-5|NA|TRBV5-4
CASSPEGRGQETQYF
TGTGCCAGCAGCCCGGAGGGACGGGGACAAGAGACCCAGTACTTC
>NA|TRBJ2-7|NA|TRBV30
CAWSVGPGVEKHF
TGTGCCTGGAGTGTCGGTCCGGGAGTAGAGAAGCACTTC
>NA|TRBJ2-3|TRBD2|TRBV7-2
CASSQTSGRADTQYF
TGTGCCAGCAGCCAGACTAGCGGGAGGGCAGATACGCAGTATTTT
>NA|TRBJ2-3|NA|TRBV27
CASSLLGTSTDTQYF
TGTGCCAGCAGTTTATTGGGGACTAGCACAGATACGCAGTATTTT
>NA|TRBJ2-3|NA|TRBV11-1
CASSITSADTQYF
TGTGCCAGCAGCATCACTAGTGCAGATACGCAGTATTTT
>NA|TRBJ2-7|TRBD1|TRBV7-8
CASSSQTGGLESAYEQYF
TGTGCCAGCAGCTCACAAACAGGGGGCCTGGAATCGGCCTACGAGCAGTACTTC
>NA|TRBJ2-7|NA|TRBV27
CASSSGLEQYF
TGTGCCAGCAGCTCCGGTCTGGAGCAGTACTTC
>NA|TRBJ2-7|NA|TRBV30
CAWSLSVEQYF
TGTGCCTGGAGTCTGTCAGTGGAGCAGTACTTC
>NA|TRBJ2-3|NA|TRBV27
CASSTYSGRNTQYF
TGTGCCAGCAGTACGTACTCCGGGAGAAATACGCAGTATTTT
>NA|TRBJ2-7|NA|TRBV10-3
CAISEPGQILEQYF
TGTGCCATCAGTGAACCCGGACAGATCCTCGAGCAGTACTTC
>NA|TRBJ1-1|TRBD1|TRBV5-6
CASSLSWGTGERGTEAFF
TGTGCCAGCAGCTTGAGTTGGGGGACAGGGGAAAGGGGGACTGAAGCTTTCTTT
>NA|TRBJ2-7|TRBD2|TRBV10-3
CAISDSGGSYEQYF
TGTGCCATCAGTGACTCGGGGGGCTCCTACGAGCAGTACTTC
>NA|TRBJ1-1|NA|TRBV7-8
CASSSWDTQAFF
TGTGCCAGCAGCTCCTGGGACACCCAAGCTTTCTTT
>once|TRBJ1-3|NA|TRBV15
CATSRSDAFLENPNTIYF
TGTGCCACCAGCAGATCCGACGCGTTCCTAGAGAACCCCAACACCATATATTTT
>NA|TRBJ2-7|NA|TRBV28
CASHRAASLIYEQYF
TGTGCCAGTCACAGAGCGGCTTCACTAATCTACGAGCAGTACTTC
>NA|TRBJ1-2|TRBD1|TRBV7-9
CASSLAGQGGYGYTF
TGTGCCAGCAGCTTGGCGGGACAGGGGGGCTATGGCTACACCTTC
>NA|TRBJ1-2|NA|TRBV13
CASSPGTNYGYTF
TGTGCCAGCAGCCCGGGGACTAACTATGGCTACACCTTC
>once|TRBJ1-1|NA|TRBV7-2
CASSLGLTWNTEAFF
TGTGCCAGCAGCTTAGGACTTACCTGGAACACTGAAGCTTTCTTT
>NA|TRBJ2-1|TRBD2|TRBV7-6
CASSQGTSQFF
TGTGCCAGCAGCCAAGGGACTAGCCAGTTCTTC
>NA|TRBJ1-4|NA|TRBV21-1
CASSKFGDCTSVEKLFF
TGTGCCAGCAGCAAATTCGGTGACTGTACCTCGGTTGAAAAACTGTTTTTT
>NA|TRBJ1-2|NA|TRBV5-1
CASSQGGDYGYTF
TGCGCCAGCAGCCAGGGCGGTGACTATGGCTACACCTTC
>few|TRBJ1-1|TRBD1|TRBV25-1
CASSGRAGGRGAFF
TGTGCCAGCAGTGGCCGGGCAGGGGGTCGGGGAGCTTTCTTT